This T cell receptor beta chain was profiled in a study of T-cell memory formation after mild COVID-19. Findings of the study overall: Some responding clones appeared in pre-infection memory, suggesting cross-reactive memory joined. CD4+ contracting clones were found mainly in CM and EM, and CD8+ ones in EMRA.

Germline V gene lookup returns CDR1 SGHTA and CDR2 FQGNSA. This CDR3 comprises 12 residues. V lost 2 bases and J 7 bases, leaving 8 bases between the germline ends. Concerning this clonotype itself: Its specificity is unknown.

Constant-segment primers and 5'RACE yielded cDNA libraries for TCR alpha and TCR beta, each carrying sample barcodes and UMIs. TCRdb used MiXCR to reprocess the 5' RACE reads, holding one entry per CDR3 protein. The sample has roughly 400,000 distinct CDR3 sequences; 20% to 25% are singletons. This clonotype was sampled from an adult woman who had mild COVID-19 (a few samples of this study predate the infection). Cell type and time point are not known. The chain combines TRBV7-2 with TRBJ2-5, with D perhaps TRBD2 (6 bases). Sequenced sample: PBMCs or a T cell subset sorted from them (not recorded which). CDR3 residues: CASSLMGGTQYF. Written as DNA, the CDR3 is TGTGCCAGCAGCTTAATGGGGGGGACCCAGTACTTC.